Each of the 22 T cell receptor beta chains below was sequenced from the same sample in a study of radiotherapy plus CTLA-4 blockade in lung cancer. TCRdb's table, derived via immunoSEQ multiplex PCR, lists solely in-frame clones and lacks some. Among about 38,000 clones listed, 70% to 75% were seen once. The sample here was peripheral blood, taken from a patient treated with radiotherapy plus ipilimumab. The source of these receptors is a human donor with non-small cell lung cancer who had stable disease on radiotherapy plus ipilimumab.

The chain recombines TRBV5-1 with TRBJ1-1; 9 bases are shared with TRBD1. CDR1 and CDR2 (germline): SGHRS, YFSETQ. The CDR3 is made up of 14 amino acids. Germline trimming cut 4 bases from V and 4 bases from J; bases unmatched to any gene: 5. The DNA for the CDR3 is TGCGCCAGCAGCGGCGACAGGGGGAGCACTGAAGCTTTCTTT. Translated: CASSGDRGSTEAFF.

The genes are TRBV19 and TRBJ2-5, with D tentatively TRBD1 or TRBD2 (5 bases each). The CDR3 totals 12 residues. V was shortened by 6 bases and J by 5 bases, with 10 bases between the two germline ends. Germline-derived CDR1 and CDR2 are LNHDA and SQIVND (reference sequence). Written as DNA, the CDR3 is TGTGCCAGTAGGGGGGATCTCGAGACCCAGTACTTC. It codes for CASRGDLETQYF. The variable domain in full, completed from reference TRBV19 and TRBJ2-5, reads DGGITQSPKYLFRKEGQNVTLSCEQNLNHDAMYWYRQDPGQGLRLIYYSQIVNDFQKGDIAEGYSVSREKKESFPLTVTSAQKNPTAFYLCASRGDLETQYFGPGTRLLVL.

The genes are TRBV29-1 and TRBJ2-2, with 10 positions matching TRBD2. V gave up 1 base and J gave up 4 bases; unmatched junction bases: 9. Looked up from germline, CDR1 is SQVTM and CDR2 is ANQGSEA. The CDR3 totals 17 residues. This CDR3 is CSVEGVSGGRGTGELFF. Written as DNA, the CDR3 is TGCAGCGTTGAAGGGGTTAGCGGGGGGCGGGGCACCGGGGAGCTGTTTTTT.

The chain recombines TRBV19 with TRBJ1-2; D unresolved. This CDR3 has 14 amino acids. Germline CDR1 and CDR2: LNHDA and SQIVND (reference sequence). V gave up 6 bases and J gave up 10 bases, with 21 bases separating them. The CDR3 loop is CASSPPWQAEAYTF. In DNA form, the CDR3 reads TGTGCCAGTAGCCCCCCTTGGCAGGCAGAGGCCTACACCTTC.

V and J are TRBV18 and TRBJ2-1; a weak D match, TRBD1 (5 bases). The CDR3 has 13 residues. Trimming removed 0 bases at V and 12 bases at J, with 12 bases between. Germline CDR1 KGHSH, CDR2 LQKENI. This CDR3 reads CASSPPKGERQFF. CDR3 nucleotides: TGTGCCAGCTCACCACCGAAAGGGGAACGGCAGTTCTTC.

This clone was found once. The V call is TRBV5-1, the J call TRBJ2-3; no definite D call. The CDR3 consists of 15 residues. CDR1 is SGHRS and CDR2 is YFSETQ in the germline V gene. Between the trimmed V and J ends, which lost 3 bases and 3 bases, there was a span of 14 bases. In nucleotides, the CDR3 is TGCGCCAGCAGCTCTGGTATTCCATCGACAGATACGCAGTATTTT. Protein sequence: CASSSGIPSTDTQYF.

This clone occurred a few times. V and J are TRBV29-1 and TRBJ1-1, with 7 bases matching TRBD1. Germline V gives CDR1 SQVTM, CDR2 ANQGSEA. This CDR3 has 16 residues. V dropped 4 bases and J dropped 0; count of bases not matched to a gene: 11. In DNA form, the CDR3 reads TGCAGCGTTGGAAGGGGGACAGAACATCTGAACACTGAAGCTTTCTTT. This translates into CSVGRGTEHLNTEAFF.

This clone was counted between two and nine times. The chain couples TRBV6-4 to TRBJ1-6; TRBD1 matches at 9 bases. The CDR3 sequence is 15 residues long. The V gene's germline CDR1 is MRHNA and CDR2 SNTAGT. Trimming at V came to 7 bases and at J to 6 bases, leaving 7 bases not matched to a gene. CDR3 sequence reads: CASKIQGASNSPLHF. For the CDR3, the DNA is TGTGCCAGCAAAATACAGGGGGCTTCTAATTCACCCCTCCACTTT.

This clone was counted between two and nine times. This sequence joins TRBV14 and TRBJ2-7; the D is unclear. Germline values: CDR1 SGHDN, CDR2 FVKESK. There are 12 residues in the CDR3. Between the trimmed V and J ends, which lost 0 bases and 9 bases, there was a span of 9 bases. The CDR3 region is CASSQDRKGQYV. The CDR3 bases are TGTGCCAGCAGCCAAGACAGAAAAGGGCAGTACGTC.

Only a few counts were recorded for this clone. This rearrangement joins TRBV6-5 to TRBJ2-3; perhaps TRBD2 as D (6 bases). CDR1 MNHEY and CDR2 SVGAGI come from the germline V gene. This CDR3 spans 15 amino acids. Trimming removed 0 bases at V and 4 bases at J, with 11 bases between. The CDR3 region is CASSYSTLAADTQYF. The CDR3 region has the DNA TGTGCCAGCAGTTACTCGACACTAGCTGCAGATACGCAGTATTTT.

The J gene is TRBJ1-5, the V gene TRBV27; D remains unclear. V was pared by 9 bases and J by 3 bases, with 12 bases between. Germline V lookup: CDR1 MNHEY, CDR2 SMNVEV (reference sequence). The CDR3 has 13 residues. Here the CDR3 reads CASRIALNQPQHF. CDR3 bases: TGTGCCAGTCGCATAGCGCTCAATCAGCCCCAGCATTTT.

The table lists this clone with a few counts. The chain is built from TRBV12-5 and TRBJ1-4; 8 positions agree with TRBD1. Germline assignment: CDR1 LGHNT and CDR2 FRNRAP. J lost 5 bases, V lost 3 bases, and 2 bases had no gene match. The CDR3 sequence is 14 residues long. Here the CDR3 DNA reads TGTGCTAGTGGTTTTGGGACAGGAAATGAAAAACTGTTTTTT. It translates to CASGFGTGNEKLFF.

A single count supports this clone. This chain joins TRBV6-5 and TRBJ1-1, with D perhaps matching TRBD1 (5 bases). With 7 bases removed from V and 1 base from J, the gap between germline ends came to 7 bases. This CDR3 region has 12 residues. Looked up from germline, CDR1 is MNHEY and CDR2 is SVGAGI. CDR3 sequence: CASIRGNTEAFF. CDR3 nucleotides: TGTGCCAGCATAAGGGGGAACACTGAAGCTTTCTTT.

A few counts support this clone. This chain connects TRBV2 to TRBJ1-4, with TRBD1 as a possible D gene (5 bases). Germline V gives CDR1 SNHLY, CDR2 FYNNEI. V lost 6 bases and J lost 8, with 16 bases in between. The CDR3 consists of 14 residues. The CDR3 spells CASRKETGGEKLFF. CDR3 nucleotide sequence: TGTGCCAGCAGAAAGGAAACAGGAGGCGAAAAACTGTTTTTT.

The chain has TRBV29-1 and TRBJ2-1; the D gene is possibly TRBD2 (6 bases). CDR1 is SQVTM, CDR2 ANQGSEA, per germline. The CDR3 extends over 16 amino acids. The V end lost 0 bases, the J end lost 7 bases, and 19 bases lay between the germline ends. CDR3 sequence reads: CSVEEPGPRGRNEQFF. DNA of the CDR3: TGCAGCGTTGAAGAACCGGGCCCCCGAGGGAGGAATGAGCAGTTCTTC.

The rearrangement joins TRBV25-1 to TRBJ1-2; D gene unclear. The CDR3 consists of 12 residues. The germline gives CDR1 MGHDK, CDR2 SYGVNS. V was cut by 6 bases and J by 4 bases, with 9 bases left in between. The chain's CDR3 is CASSQLFYGYTF. The CDR3 coding sequence is TGTGCCAGCAGCCAACTTTTCTATGGCTACACCTTC.

The rearrangement uses TRBV9 and TRBJ1-6; the match to TRBD1 covers 7 bases. The germline V gene encodes CDR1 SGDLS and CDR2 YYNGEE. This CDR3 has 14 amino acids. V was pared by 2 bases and J by 9 bases, with 5 bases of the junction left unmatched. CDR3 DNA: TGTGCCAGCAGCGTGACAGGGCTGGGTTCACCCCTCCACTTT. It specifies CASSVTGLGSPLHF.

V is TRBV29-1 and J is TRBJ1-4; tentative D call: TRBD1 (6 bases). Germline values: CDR1 SQVTM, CDR2 ANQGSEA. V gave up 5 bases and J gave up 8 bases, with 15 bases separating them. The CDR3 consists of 13 residues. CDR3 loop: CSVRGDGGEKLFF. The CDR3 coding sequence is TGCAGCGTTCGGGGAGATGGGGGCGAAAAACTGTTTTTT.

The chain has TRBV6-1 and TRBJ2-7; the D gene is possibly TRBD1 (6 bases). With 3 bases removed from V and 5 bases from J, the gap between germline ends came to 17 bases. Germline V gene sequence: CDR1 MNHNS, CDR2 SASEGT. This CDR3 is 15 amino acids long. The CDR3 DNA reads TGTGCCAGCAGTGATTGGGGACAAGAACCGAACGAGCAGTACTTC. This sequence encodes CASSDWGQEPNEQYF.

The chain uses TRBV25-1 and TRBJ2-5; a possible D gene is TRBD1 (6 bases). The germline V gene has CDR1 MGHDK and CDR2 SYGVNS. V was pared by 5 bases and J by 0 bases, with 16 bases between. This CDR3 is built from 16 residues. CDR3 protein: CASSKNGQGYQETQYF. CDR3 nucleotide sequence: TGTGCCAGCAGTAAAAATGGCCAGGGGTACCAAGAGACCCAGTACTTC.

The V gene is TRBV11-3, the J gene TRBJ1-3; D ambiguous. Germline V gene sequence: CDR1 SGHNT, CDR2 YENEEA. The CDR3 length is 14 residues. Trimming cost V 3 bases and J 0 bases, with 6 bases left between them. This CDR3 reads CASSLGSSGNTIYF. Here the CDR3 DNA reads TGTGCCAGCAGCTTGGGCAGCTCTGGAAACACCATATATTTT.

The count of this clone is one. This chain links TRBV6-5 with TRBJ1-1; no reliable D call. The V gene lost 6 bases and the J gene lost 0 bases, with 11 bases spanning the gap. The CDR3 is 14 residues long. Germline V lookup: CDR1 MNHEY, CDR2 SVGAGI. CDR3 in DNA: TGTGCCAGCAGAACTCTCGGACTGAACACTGAAGCTTTCTTT. As protein: CASRTLGLNTEAFF.